The rows below give T cell receptor beta chains drawn from one sample of a study of T cell responses to AZD1222 COVID-19 vaccine. Method: immunoSEQ multiplex PCR; TCRdb's copy keeps in-frame clones and lacks some. The data contain some 140,000 clones, around 89% of them singletons. Source: peripheral blood, taken on day 0 of AZD1222 vaccination. The receptor set was obtained from an adult in good health. Each CDR3 is given with its conserved first and last residue. Each record gives: V gene, D gene, clone size, J gene, CDR3 DNA, CDR3 protein. The D gene is left open where the match is weak. The size field is filled for only some rows; it gives once, few, many or a size class.

v_call: TRBV18; d_call: .; clone_size: .; j_call: TRBJ1-2; cdr3_nt: TGTGCCAGCTCATTCATTACGTTCTCGGTCGGGGGCTACACCTTC; cdr3_aa: CASSFITFSVGGYTF
v_call: TRBV4-3; d_call: TRBD1; clone_size: .; j_call: TRBJ1-1; cdr3_nt: TGCGCCAGCAGCCAACTCACAGGGGTGGAGACTGAAGCTTTCTTT; cdr3_aa: CASSQLTGVETEAFF
v_call: TRBV9; d_call: .; clone_size: .; j_call: TRBJ1-5; cdr3_nt: TGTGCCAGCAGCGTAGCCCCGGGGAGCAATCAGCCCCAGCATTTT; cdr3_aa: CASSVAPGSNQPQHF
v_call: TRBV19; d_call: .; clone_size: few; j_call: TRBJ1-6; cdr3_nt: TGTGCCAGTAGTATCGCGGGCAGGGGTGATTCACCCCTCCACTTT; cdr3_aa: CASSIAGRGDSPLHF
v_call: TRBV3-1/TRBV3-2; d_call: .; clone_size: .; j_call: TRBJ2-1; cdr3_nt: TGTGCCAGCAGCCAAGTAGGGTCCTACAATGAGCAGTTCTTC; cdr3_aa: CASSQVGSYNEQFF
v_call: TRBV7-2; d_call: TRBD2; clone_size: .; j_call: TRBJ2-7; cdr3_nt: TGTGCCAGCAGCCCCGGGTCAACCGGGAGGTACGAGCAGTACTTC; cdr3_aa: CASSPGSTGRYEQYF
v_call: TRBV3-1/TRBV3-2; d_call: .; clone_size: .; j_call: TRBJ1-2; cdr3_nt: TGTGCCAGCAGCCAAGAGGGGGGTAGGGGCTACACCTTC; cdr3_aa: CASSQEGGRGYTF
v_call: TRBV28; d_call: TRBD1; clone_size: .; j_call: TRBJ1-6; cdr3_nt: TGTGCCAGCAGTTTTGGACAGGTTCATTCACCCCTCCACTTT; cdr3_aa: CASSFGQVHSPLHF
v_call: TRBV9; d_call: TRBD1; clone_size: once; j_call: TRBJ1-2; cdr3_nt: TGTGCCAGCAGCGTTGAAGGACAGGGGGCAATAGGTTATGGCTACACCTTC; cdr3_aa: CASSVEGQGAIGYGYTF
v_call: TRBV6-6; d_call: .; clone_size: .; j_call: TRBJ2-7; cdr3_nt: TGTGCCAGCAGCCTATTACACGCTGGCGAGCAGTACTTC; cdr3_aa: CASSLLHAGEQYF
v_call: TRBV7-2; d_call: TRBD1; clone_size: .; j_call: TRBJ2-7; cdr3_nt: TGTGCCAGCAGCCAGGGACAGACCTCCTACGAGCAGTACTTC; cdr3_aa: CASSQGQTSYEQYF
v_call: TRBV7-8; d_call: TRBD2; clone_size: .; j_call: TRBJ2-2; cdr3_nt: TGTGCCAGCAGCTTAGGTCGACTAGCGGGGAGGAACACCGGGGAGCTGTTTTTT; cdr3_aa: CASSLGRLAGRNTGELFF
v_call: TRBV6-2/TRBV6-3; d_call: TRBD1; clone_size: .; j_call: TRBJ2-7; cdr3_nt: TGTGCCAGCAGTAACCCCTTGGGGACAGGGCGTCGTACATCCTACGAGCAGTACTTC; cdr3_aa: CASSNPLGTGRRTSYEQYF
v_call: TRBV6-5; d_call: .; clone_size: .; j_call: TRBJ1-4; cdr3_nt: TGTGCCAGCTCCATAACGGGTTCAGCTAATGAAAAACTGTTTTTT; cdr3_aa: CASSITGSANEKLFF
v_call: TRBV6-2/TRBV6-3; d_call: .; clone_size: .; j_call: TRBJ1-1; cdr3_nt: TGTGCCAGCAGTCTGGGATGGGGATTGACCACTGAAGCTTTCTTT; cdr3_aa: CASSLGWGLTTEAFF
v_call: TRBV10-3; d_call: TRBD2; clone_size: .; j_call: TRBJ2-6; cdr3_nt: TGTGCCATCAGTGAGCTAACGGGGGGTGGGGCCAACGTCCTGACTTTC; cdr3_aa: CAISELTGGGANVLTF
v_call: TRBV11-2; d_call: .; clone_size: .; j_call: TRBJ2-6; cdr3_nt: TGTGCCAGCAGCCCCAGACAGGCCTCTGGGGCCAACGTCCTGACTTTC; cdr3_aa: CASSPRQASGANVLTF
v_call: TRBV15; d_call: .; clone_size: .; j_call: TRBJ2-5; cdr3_nt: TGTGCCACCAGCAGAGCGCTATTGGGCGCCCAAGAGACCCAGTACTTC; cdr3_aa: CATSRALLGAQETQYF
v_call: TRBV7-6; d_call: .; clone_size: .; j_call: TRBJ2-7; cdr3_nt: TGTGCCAGCAGCCCTCAGTACAACTCCTACGAGCAGTACTTC; cdr3_aa: CASSPQYNSYEQYF
v_call: TRBV19; d_call: TRBD1; clone_size: .; j_call: TRBJ1-2; cdr3_nt: TGTGCCAGTAGTATCCCCGGGACAGCACGTGGCTACACCTTC; cdr3_aa: CASSIPGTARGYTF
v_call: TRBV28; d_call: TRBD2; clone_size: .; j_call: TRBJ2-3; cdr3_nt: TGTGCCAGCAGTCCCCTCACGGGGGGTTCAGATACGCAGTATTTT; cdr3_aa: CASSPLTGGSDTQYF
v_call: TRBV6-1; d_call: .; clone_size: .; j_call: TRBJ1-3; cdr3_nt: TGTGCCAGCAGTGAAGCAACAGGATCCTCTGGAAACACCATATATTTT; cdr3_aa: CASSEATGSSGNTIYF
v_call: TRBV10-3; d_call: .; clone_size: .; j_call: TRBJ1-4; cdr3_nt: TGTGCCATCAGTGAGTCGACTAGGGACGTCGAAAAACTGTTTTTT; cdr3_aa: CAISESTRDVEKLFF
v_call: TRBV2; d_call: .; clone_size: .; j_call: TRBJ1-4; cdr3_nt: TGTGCCAGCAGTGAAAACGGTGACAGCGGAAAACTGTTTTTT; cdr3_aa: CASSENGDSGKLFF
v_call: TRBV7-6; d_call: .; clone_size: .; j_call: TRBJ2-1; cdr3_nt: TGTGCCAGCAGCTTAAACCCCCCAGGAGCCTACAATGAGCAGTTCTTC; cdr3_aa: CASSLNPPGAYNEQFF
v_call: TRBV6-4; d_call: .; clone_size: .; j_call: TRBJ1-1; cdr3_nt: TGTGCCAGCAGTGACGGTTTGGGAGATGAAGCTTTCTTT; cdr3_aa: CASSDGLGDEAFF
v_call: TRBV7-6; d_call: .; clone_size: .; j_call: TRBJ2-2; cdr3_nt: TGTGCCAGCAGCTTAGGAAACCCAACCAACACCGGGGAGCTGTTTTTT; cdr3_aa: CASSLGNPTNTGELFF
v_call: TRBV5-1; d_call: .; clone_size: .; j_call: TRBJ1-2; cdr3_nt: TGCGCCAGCAGCCCAATGGGAGACTATGGCTACACCTTC; cdr3_aa: CASSPMGDYGYTF
v_call: TRBV7-2; d_call: .; clone_size: .; j_call: TRBJ1-3; cdr3_nt: TGTGCCAGCAGCTTAGAGGCGGCCCCGGACACCATATATTTT; cdr3_aa: CASSLEAAPDTIYF
v_call: TRBV25-1; d_call: .; clone_size: .; j_call: TRBJ1-1; cdr3_nt: TGTGCCAGCAGCACACGTGGCACTGAAGCTTTCTTT; cdr3_aa: CASSTRGTEAFF
v_call: TRBV6-2/TRBV6-3; d_call: TRBD2; clone_size: .; j_call: TRBJ2-5; cdr3_nt: TGTGCCAGCAGTTACTCGAAGGGGCGGGGGGAGACCCAGTACTTC; cdr3_aa: CASSYSKGRGETQYF
v_call: TRBV2; d_call: .; clone_size: .; j_call: TRBJ1-1; cdr3_nt: TGTGCCAGCAGCCTCGCGGATTCGGGCACTGAAGCTTTCTTT; cdr3_aa: CASSLADSGTEAFF
v_call: TRBV3-1/TRBV3-2; d_call: .; clone_size: .; j_call: TRBJ1-1; cdr3_nt: TGTGCCAGCAGCCAATTACAGGGCAACACTGAAGCTTTCTTT; cdr3_aa: CASSQLQGNTEAFF
v_call: TRBV4-1; d_call: .; clone_size: .; j_call: TRBJ1-4; cdr3_nt: TGCGCCAGCAGCCAAGGGTCGGGGGTCCGGGATGAAAAACTGTTTTTT; cdr3_aa: CASSQGSGVRDEKLFF
v_call: TRBV27; d_call: .; clone_size: .; j_call: TRBJ1-6; cdr3_nt: TGTGCCAGCAGTACCCAACTGACAGAGTATAATTCACCCCTCCACTTT; cdr3_aa: CASSTQLTEYNSPLHF
v_call: TRBV9; d_call: .; clone_size: .; j_call: TRBJ1-6; cdr3_nt: TGTGCCAGCAGCGGCTACCAGACAGCGAATTCACCCCTCCACTTT; cdr3_aa: CASSGYQTANSPLHF
v_call: TRBV18; d_call: .; clone_size: .; j_call: TRBJ1-5; cdr3_nt: TGTGCCAGCTCACCAGCGTTTAATAGCAATCAGCCCCAGCATTTT; cdr3_aa: CASSPAFNSNQPQHF
v_call: TRBV2; d_call: .; clone_size: .; j_call: TRBJ1-1; cdr3_nt: TGTGCCAGCACCAAGGGACCCTTAAACACTGAAGCTTTCTTT; cdr3_aa: CASTKGPLNTEAFF
v_call: TRBV11-3; d_call: TRBD1; clone_size: .; j_call: TRBJ2-5; cdr3_nt: TGTGCCAGCAGCCAATCCAGGACAGGGGTGGGAGAGACCCAGTACTTC; cdr3_aa: CASSQSRTGVGETQYF
v_call: TRBV7-2; d_call: TRBD2; clone_size: .; j_call: TRBJ2-1; cdr3_nt: TGTGCCAGCAGCCCGAACCCTAGCGGGGGAGCCAATGAGCAGTTCTTC; cdr3_aa: CASSPNPSGGANEQFF